This T cell receptor beta chain was recovered during a study of graft-versus-host responses after intestinal transplantation. About the study: Grafts were multivisceral, liver-intestinal, or isolated intestinal. All of the recipients had induction that used anti-thymocyte globulin, then tacrolimus and steroids for three to four years. Study results and caveats: Peak circulating GvH clone levels were associated with early post-transplant HvG declines.

Clones were sequenced by immunoSEQ multiplex PCR, and TCRdb holds only the in-frame ones, with some missing. The sample records approximately 9,500 clones, nearly 95% being singletons. A word on this clone: The antigen is not known.

The specimen was PBMCs, collected around 40 days after intestinal transplantation. The sequence was obtained from a human patient who received an intestinal transplant, so some T cells may come from the graft donor.

The CDR3 region is CASIETTGANVLTF. The CDR3 coding sequence is TGTGCCAGCATTGAGACAACTGGGGCCAACGTCCTGACTTTC. V is TRBV6-1 and J is TRBJ2-6; D unresolved. This CDR3 contains 14 residues. The ends were cut back, 7 bases at V and 2 bases at J, with 9 bases in the middle. The V gene's germline CDR1 is MNHNS and CDR2 SASEGT.